A selection of T cell receptor beta chains follows, all from one sample in a study of control samples from healthy donors and cancer patients. This table comes from immunoSEQ multiplex PCR, and its TCRdb copy is limited to in-frame clones, with some not included. The table includes around 170,000 clones, around nine tenths detected once. Sequencing was done on a sample of blood. The receptors come from a man aged 30-40 years in good health. Each CDR3 is given with its conserved first and last residue. A D gene is named only where the DNA matches it firmly. Size is omitted from some rows. Given values are once, few, many or a class for expanded clones.

.	TRBV7-2	TRBJ2-1	.	TGTGCCAGCAGCTCGGACACAAGACCCTACAATGAGCAGTTCTTC	CASSSDTRPYNEQFF
.	TRBV7-8	TRBJ2-7	TRBD1	TGTGCCAGCAGCCCGGGACAGATCTCCTACGAGCAGTACTTC	CASSPGQISYEQYF
.	TRBV5-1	TRBJ1-5	.	TGCGCCAGCAGCTTGGAAGGGGTGGGTCAGCCCCAGCATTTT	CASSLEGVGQPQHF
.	TRBV27	TRBJ1-5	.	TGTGCCAGCAGTTTATCGGGCGGGGGTCAGCCCCAGCATTTT	CASSLSGGGQPQHF
.	TRBV2	TRBJ2-7	.	TGTGCCAGCAGTGAAAAGTACGAGCAGTACTTC	CASSEKYEQYF
once	TRBV5-5	TRBJ2-7	.	TGTGCCAGCAGCTTGACTACCTACGAGCAGTACTTC	CASSLTTYEQYF
.	TRBV4-1	TRBJ1-2	.	TGCGCCAGCAGCCAAGATCGGCAGTATGGCTACACCTTC	CASSQDRQYGYTF
.	TRBV5-6	TRBJ1-4	TRBD1	TGTGCCAGCACCTACGACAGGGGCGTTTCACGGTACGGTGAAAAACTGTTTTTT	CASTYDRGVSRYGEKLFF
.	TRBV19	TRBJ1-4	.	TGTGCCAGTAGTCCCGATCGGACTGAAAAACTGTTTTTT	CASSPDRTEKLFF
.	TRBV27	TRBJ2-1	.	TGTGCCAGCAGTTTTCGCAACCCTGCGGGGAATGAGCAGTTCTTC	CASSFRNPAGNEQFF
.	TRBV19	TRBJ2-1	TRBD2	TGTGCCAGTAGTATTCGAGGTAGCGGGGGCGCAAGCTCCTACAATGAGCAGTTCTTC	CASSIRGSGGASSYNEQFF
.	TRBV11-2	TRBJ2-5	.	TGTGCCAGCAGCTTAGTCGTAGGACGCAGCCAAGAGACCCAGTACTTC	CASSLVVGRSQETQYF
.	TRBV27	TRBJ2-2	TRBD2	TGTGCCAGCAGTCCCTGGACTAGCGGATCGAACACCGGGGAGCTGTTTTTT	CASSPWTSGSNTGELFF
few	TRBV3-1/TRBV3-2	TRBJ1-2	.	TGTGCCAGCAGCCAAGGTTCGGGAAACTATGGCTACACCTTC	CASSQGSGNYGYTF
.	TRBV29-1	TRBJ2-7	.	TGCAGCGTTGAAAGCTATAACGAGCAGTACTTC	CSVESYNEQYF
.	TRBV12-3/TRBV12-4	TRBJ1-1	.	TGTGCCAGCAGTTTACAGGCAAACACTGAAGCTTTCTTT	CASSLQANTEAFF
few	TRBV10-3	TRBJ2-5	TRBD2	TGTGCCATCAGTGAGTGGACTAGCGGGCAAGAGACCCAGTACTTC	CAISEWTSGQETQYF
.	TRBV7-8	TRBJ1-2	TRBD1	TGTGCCAGCAGGGACAGGGATAAAGGGGGCTACACCTTC	CASRDRDKGGYTF
.	TRBV11-2	TRBJ2-5	TRBD1	TGTGCCAGCAGCCCAAGGTTCGGACAGGGGGCACAAGAGACCCAGTACTTC	CASSPRFGQGAQETQYF
.	TRBV7-2	TRBJ2-2	.	TGTGCCAGCAGCCTCCCGAGGGGGGGGATGCGCACCGGGGAGCTGTTTTTT	CASSLPRGGMRTGELFF
.	TRBV19	TRBJ2-3	TRBD1	TGTGCCAGTAGTACAACAGGGGTGGCGGCAGATACGCAGTATTTT	CASSTTGVAADTQYF
.	TRBV6-5	TRBJ1-1	.	TGTGCCAGCAGCCCCCTCGGGGAAGGAGGCACTGAAGCTTTCTTT	CASSPLGEGGTEAFF
.	TRBV9	TRBJ2-5	.	TGTGCCAGCAGCGTAGCACCCAACCAAGAGACCCAGTACTTC	CASSVAPNQETQYF
.	TRBV19	TRBJ2-7	.	TGTGCCAGTAGTACCTCGGGACAAGGCTACGAGCAGTACTTC	CASSTSGQGYEQYF
.	TRBV11-2	TRBJ2-1	.	TGTGCCAGCAGCTTAGTAACGGGTTCCTACAATGAGCAGTTCTTC	CASSLVTGSYNEQFF
.	TRBV30	TRBJ2-6	.	TGTGCCTGGAGTATATCTGGGGCCAACGTCCTGACTTTC	CAWSISGANVLTF
.	TRBV19	TRBJ2-5	TRBD1	TGTGCCAGTAGTACATTACAGGGGGCAATCCAAGAGACCCAGTACTTC	CASSTLQGAIQETQYF
once	TRBV28	TRBJ2-7	.	TGTGCCAGCAGTTTAAACTACGAGCAGTACTTC	CASSLNYEQYF
.	TRBV19	TRBJ2-7	TRBD1	TGTGCCAGTAGTGCCCAGACAGGGGACAACGAGCAGTACTTC	CASSAQTGDNEQYF
once	TRBV6-6	TRBJ1-5	.	TGTGCCAGCAGTTACACCTCAGGGTACAATCAGCCCCAGCATTTT	CASSYTSGYNQPQHF
.	TRBV10-2	TRBJ1-3	.	TGCGCCAGCAGTGTCGCCGGGCCCAAAGCTGGAAACACCATATATTTT	CASSVAGPKAGNTIYF
.	TRBV10-3	TRBJ1-2	TRBD1	TGTGCCATCAGTGGACAGGGCGTAGGCTACACCTTC	CAISGQGVGYTF
.	TRBV2	TRBJ1-4	.	TGTGCCAGCAGTGTAGGAGCGTTTGCAACTAATGAAAAACTGTTTTTT	CASSVGAFATNEKLFF
.	TRBV15	TRBJ2-3	.	TGTGCCACCAGCAGTAAAATGACAGGTGCTAGCACAGATACGCAGTATTTT	CATSSKMTGASTDTQYF
once	TRBV12-1	TRBJ1-2	.	TGTGCCAGCAGCTCGGACAGGGAATATGGCTACACCTTC	CASSSDREYGYTF
once	TRBV28	TRBJ1-2	TRBD1	TGTGCCAGCACCTCGGGACAGGGTGCGGGTGGCTACACCTTC	CASTSGQGAGGYTF
.	TRBV19	TRBJ2-7	.	TGTGCCAGTGCCGGTGAGGGATGGGGCTACGAGCAGTACTTC	CASAGEGWGYEQYF
.	TRBV4-2	TRBJ1-1	TRBD1	TGTGCCAGCAGCCATTCGACAGGGCACATGAACACTGAAGCTTTCTTT	CASSHSTGHMNTEAFF
once	TRBV28	TRBJ1-1	TRBD1	TGTGCCAGCAGTAAGGACAGGTCAATCACGGCTTTCTTT	CASSKDRSITAFF
.	TRBV24-1	TRBJ2-5	TRBD2	TGTGCCACCAGTCCTCTCGGGGAGGGAGGAGAGACCCAGTACTTC	CATSPLGEGGETQYF
.	TRBV27	TRBJ2-7	TRBD2	TGTGCCAGCAGTTTCCTAGGTAGCGGGCATACCTACGAGCAGTACTTC	CASSFLGSGHTYEQYF
.	TRBV27	TRBJ2-3	.	TGTGCCAGCAGTTTATCGACTGGGGTCACAGATACGCAGTATTTT	CASSLSTGVTDTQYF
.	TRBV30	TRBJ2-6	.	TGTGCCTGGAGTATCATGGGGGCCAACGTCCTGACTTTC	CAWSIMGANVLTF
.	TRBV7-9	TRBJ2-1	TRBD2	TGTGCCAGCAGCTTAAAAACTAGCGTAATCTACAATGAGCAGTTCTTC	CASSLKTSVIYNEQFF
.	TRBV27	TRBJ2-1	TRBD2	TGTGCCAGCAGTCCAAGGACTAGGGGCAATGAGCAGTTCTTC	CASSPRTRGNEQFF
.	TRBV5-4	TRBJ2-2	.	TGTGCCAGCAGCTTGGTGGGGGGGCGCGGCACCGGGGAGCTGTTTTTT	CASSLVGGRGTGELFF
.	TRBV19	TRBJ2-5	TRBD2	TGTGCCAGTAGGAGGACTAGCGGTCAAGAGACCCAGTACTTC	CASRRTSGQETQYF
few	TRBV10-3	TRBJ1-1	TRBD1	TGTGCCATCAGTCGGACAGGGGACACTGAAGCTTTCTTT	CAISRTGDTEAFF
.	TRBV29-1	TRBJ2-5	.	TGCAGCGTTGGTCCCAGGCAAGAGACCCAGTACTTC	CSVGPRQETQYF
.	TRBV10-3	TRBJ1-2	.	TGTGCCATCAGTGAAGGGGGTGGAGCAAGATATAACTATGGCTACACCTTC	CAISEGGGARYNYGYTF
.	TRBV19	TRBJ2-3	TRBD2	TGTGCCAGTAGGCCGGGACTAGCGTTGACAGATACGCAGTATTTT	CASRPGLALTDTQYF
.	TRBV9	TRBJ1-6	.	TGTGCCAGCAGCGTAGACGACAGAGATAATTCACCCCTCCACTTT	CASSVDDRDNSPLHF
once	TRBV19	TRBJ1-5	.	TGTGCCAGTAGTATCTTAGTTGATAGCAATCAGCCCCAGCATTTT	CASSILVDSNQPQHF
.	TRBV5-4	TRBJ2-1	.	TGTGCCAGCAGGCCCACAGGAAACAATGAGCAGTTCTTC	CASRPTGNNEQFF